A single sample is the source of the 9 T cell receptor beta chains below, sequenced in a study of identical twins. TCRdb re-called the 5' RACE reads through MiXCR, storing one row per CDR3 protein. The data hold 510,000 or so distinct CDR3 sequences, with roughly 15% observed a single time. These records were also assigned to another study, of yellow fever vaccine responses in identical twins.

Material: CD4+ T cells sorted from blood. The source is a woman aged 18-29 years in good health.

J is TRBJ2-2 and V is TRBV11-2, with D possibly TRBD1 on 5 matching bases. V lost 3 bases and J lost 3, with 11 bases in between. The V gene's germline CDR1 is SGHAT and CDR2 FQNNGV. This CDR3 region has 15 residues. The CDR3: CASSFVRADTGELFF. The DNA for the CDR3 is TGTGCCAGCAGCTTCGTCAGGGCAGACACCGGGGAGCTGTTTTTT.

There are a few counts of this clonotype. The chain employs TRBV29-1 and TRBJ2-7; D perhaps matches TRBD1 (6 bases). CDR1 is SQVTM, CDR2 ANQGSEA, per germline. Trimming removed 6 bases at V and 3 bases at J, with 15 bases between. The CDR3 loop spans 13 amino acids. CDR3: CSVQGRDLYEQYF. The CDR3 DNA sequence: TGCAGCGTCCAGGGGCGAGACCTCTACGAGCAGTACTTC.

V gene TRBV20-1 combines with J gene TRBJ2-1, with 10 bases lining up with TRBD1. The CDR3 sequence is 14 residues long. The germline gives CDR1 DFQATT, CDR2 SNEGSKA (reference sequence). CDR3 nucleotide sequence: TGCAGGCTGGACAGGGGGAGCTCCTACAATGAGCAGTTCTTC. It encodes CRLDRGSSYNEQFF.

This clonotype appeared a few times. The chain has TRBV3-1 and TRBJ1-2; a weak D match, TRBD1 (5 bases). CDR3 size: 12 residues. The V and J ends lost 7 bases and 8 bases respectively, with 14 bases between them. In germline, CDR1 is LGHDT, CDR2 YNNKEL (reference sequence). CDR3 sequence (DNA): TGTGCCAGCATGGACGACCGGGGGGGCTACACCTTC. Protein sequence: CASMDDRGGYTF.

Only a few counts were recorded for this clonotype. The gene calls are TRBV20-1 and TRBJ2-1, with 7 bases that match TRBD1. The germline V gene has CDR1 DFQATT and CDR2 SNEGSKA (reference sequence). The CDR3 contains 15 residues. J was trimmed by 6 bases and V by 0 bases; bases with no gene match: 8. The CDR3 loop is CSARDWTGILNEQFF. DNA for the CDR3: TGCAGTGCTAGAGATTGGACAGGCATACTCAATGAGCAGTTCTTC.

This clonotype was seen a few times. The rearrangement uses TRBV6-5 and TRBJ1-1, with D maybe TRBD1 (6 bases). CDR3 size: 15 residues. From germline, CDR1 is MNHEY and CDR2 SVGAGI. V was trimmed by 3 bases and J by 1 base, leaving 12 bases between them. The CDR3 here is CASSYAGQTNTEAFF. CDR3 DNA: TGTGCCAGCAGTTATGCCGGACAGACGAACACTGAAGCTTTCTTT.

In this sample, this clonotype turned up a few times. This rearrangement joins TRBV28 to TRBJ2-2, with 16 bases identical to TRBD2. The germline V gene has CDR1 MDHEN and CDR2 SYDVKM. The length of the CDR3 is 18 residues. V lost 4 bases, J lost 4 bases, and 6 bases stayed unmatched. The CDR3: CASSWGTSGRGGTGELFF. In DNA form, the CDR3 reads TGTGCCAGCAGTTGGGGGACTAGCGGGAGGGGGGGCACCGGGGAGCTGTTTTTT.

This clonotype was found once. The chain joins TRBV3-1 to TRBJ2-5; D is ambiguous. CDR1 and CDR2 (germline): LGHDT, YNNKEL (reference sequence). Trimming removed 1 base at V and 11 bases at J, with 11 bases between. This CDR3 is 12 amino acids long. CDR3 bases: TGTGCCAGCAGCCAAGGTTGGGTCCGGCAGTACTTC. It is translated as CASSQGWVRQYF.

This clonotype showed up just a few times. This sequence joins TRBV11-2 and TRBJ2-1; D is unresolved. Per the germline V gene, CDR1 is SGHAT and CDR2 is FQNNGV. The CDR3 loop spans 15 amino acids. V lost 6 bases and J 0 bases, leaving 12 bases between the germline ends. The chain's CDR3 is CASRQPYSSYNEQFF. The CDR3 DNA follows: TGTGCCAGCAGACAACCCTATAGCTCCTACAATGAGCAGTTCTTC.